Presented here are 20 T cell receptor beta chains from one specimen sequenced in a study of cytomegalovirus exposure and HLA in healthy donors (dated by TCRdb to between 2016 and 2019). Library preparation employed the immunoSEQ multiplex PCR assay. For the multiplex PCR, a mixture combining 60 forward primers for TCR Vbeta segments and 13 reverse primers for TCR Jbeta segments was used. Not all clones reach the TCRdb copy of this immuneACCESS table, which keeps in-frame sequences only. Checked studies attribute under half of the gap to unresolved V genes and leave the rest unexplained. Counted in this sample were about 260,000 clones; approximately 84% of them appeared once. The ten largest account for 1.5% to 2.5% of the sample. The source material was PBMCs. These receptors originate from a woman aged 40 to 50 in good health and CMV-seropositive.

This rearrangement joins TRBV10-3 to TRBJ2-3, with D tentatively TRBD2 (5 bases). V was shortened by 5 bases and J by 3 bases, with 12 bases between the two germline ends. The germline CDR1 and CDR2 sequences are ENHRY and SYGVKD. The CDR3 length is 14 residues. The DNA of the CDR3 is TGTGCCATCAGTTCCGGGAAGGAGACAGATACGCAGTATTTT. Encoded protein: CAISSGKETDTQYF.

The rearrangement uses TRBV4-2 and TRBJ2-2; 11 nucleotides align to TRBD1. The CDR3 totals 16 residues. Germline V lookup: CDR1 LGHNA, CDR2 YNFKEQ. V shed 6 bases and J 0 bases; nucleotides not matched to a gene: 3. CDR3 sequence (DNA): TGTGCCAGCAGACCGGGACAGGGGGCGAACACCGGGGAGCTGTTTTTT. This translates into CASRPGQGANTGELFF.

The chain couples TRBV19 to TRBJ2-4; D perhaps matches TRBD1 (6 bases). Germline assignment: CDR1 LNHDA and CDR2 SQIVND (reference sequence). The CDR3 consists of 17 residues. The V and J ends lost 6 bases and 0 bases respectively, with 18 bases between them. The CDR3: CASSLSGVGIAKNIQYF. The CDR3 DNA reads as TGTGCCAGTAGCCTTTCAGGGGTCGGGATAGCCAAAAACATTCAGTACTTC.

This chain joins TRBV4-2 and TRBJ1-6; 9 bases are shared with TRBD1. Trimming cost V 0 bases and J 7 bases; bases outside gene matches: 4. Per germline, CDR1 LGHNA and CDR2 YNFKEQ. CDR3 length equals 16 residues. Here the CDR3 reads CASSQEGDRANSPLHF. CDR3 coding DNA: TGTGCCAGCAGCCAAGAAGGGGACAGGGCGAATTCACCCCTCCACTTT.

V is TRBV27 and J is TRBJ2-7, with 7 nucleotides matching TRBD1. CDR1 MNHEY and CDR2 SMNVEV come from the germline V gene (reference sequence). The V segment lost 4 bases and the J segment 2 bases; nucleotides outside the gene matches: 8. The CDR3 has 15 amino acids. CDR3 in amino acids: CASSSTRDRAYEQYF. The CDR3 DNA reads TGTGCCAGCAGTTCAACCCGGGACAGAGCCTACGAGCAGTACTTC.

The V and J genes are TRBV28 and TRBJ1-5; the D gene is possibly TRBD1 (5 bases). Trimming removed 1 base at V and 6 bases at J, with 10 bases between. Looked up from germline, CDR1 is MDHEN and CDR2 is SYDVKM. The CDR3 totals 14 residues. CDR3 residues: CASSLSRDFQPQHF. The CDR3 DNA is TGTGCCAGCAGTTTATCCAGGGATTTTCAGCCCCAGCATTTT.

V and J are TRBV5-1 and TRBJ2-1; 8 nucleotides agree with TRBD2. The CDR3 has 15 amino acids. Germline assignment: CDR1 SGHRS and CDR2 YFSETQ. V lost 0 bases to trimming and J lost 8 bases; unmatched junction nucleotides: 7. The CDR3 protein is CASSLVSGKGDEQFF. In DNA form, the CDR3 reads TGCGCCAGCAGCTTGGTTAGCGGGAAGGGAGATGAGCAGTTCTTC.

The gene calls are TRBV5-1 and TRBJ2-2, with D unresolved. The CDR3 totals 13 residues. Trimming removed 1 base at V and 6 bases at J, with 7 bases between. Germline loops: CDR1 SGHRS, CDR2 YFSETQ. This CDR3 is CASSLMAAGELFF. DNA of the CDR3: TGCGCCAGCAGCTTGATGGCAGCCGGGGAGCTGTTTTTT.

The V and J genes are TRBV5-1 and TRBJ1-4; weak D call: TRBD1 (6 bases). The germline V and J ends were trimmed by 0 bases and 3 bases, with 9 bases remaining between them. The length of the CDR3 is 15 residues. Germline V lookup: CDR1 SGHRS, CDR2 YFSETQ. The CDR3: CASSLAGTPNEKLFF. The CDR3 nucleotides read TGCGCCAGCAGCTTGGCCGGGACACCTAATGAAAAACTGTTTTTT.

This sequence joins TRBV7-9 and TRBJ1-1, with 7 nucleotides matching TRBD1. The CDR3 is made up of 14 amino acids. The ends lost 5 bases at V and 6 bases at J; junction bases unmatched: 9. CDR1 is SEHNR, CDR2 FQNEAQ, per germline (reference sequence). The CDR3 here is CASSLTGVLAEAFF. Here the CDR3 DNA reads TGTGCCAGCAGCCTAACAGGGGTGTTAGCTGAAGCTTTCTTT.

The chain employs TRBV27 and TRBJ2-1; 7 bases fit TRBD2. The V gene end was trimmed by 2 bases and the J gene end by 2 bases; junction bases not matched to a gene: 9. Germline V CDR1 and CDR2: MNHEY, SMNVEV (reference sequence). The CDR3 covers 17 residues. The CDR3, as DNA: TGTGCCAGCAGTTTAGAACCCGCGGGAGTGGCCTACAATGAGCAGTTCTTC. It encodes CASSLEPAGVAYNEQFF.

This clone appeared once. CDR3 in amino acids: CASGSQQGSYNEQFF. CDR3 bases: TGTGCTAGTGGTTCCCAACAGGGGTCCTACAATGAGCAGTTCTTC. This chain uses TRBV12-5 with TRBJ2-1, with TRBD1 matching over 7 bases. The CDR3 runs to 15 residues. Looked up from germline, CDR1 is LGHNT and CDR2 is FRNRAP. Unmatched junction bases numbered 4, after V lost 4 bases and J lost 1 base. Drawing the rest from reference TRBV12-5 and TRBJ2-1, the complete variable domain is DARVTQTPRHKVTEMGQEVTMRCQPILGHNTVFWYRQTMMQGLELLAYFRNRAPLDDSGMPKDRFSAEMPDATLATLKIQPSEPRDSAVYFCASGSQQGSYNEQFFGPGTRLTVL.

The genes are TRBV5-1 and TRBJ2-1; tentatively, D is TRBD2 (5 bases). Germline values: CDR1 SGHRS, CDR2 YFSETQ. V was shortened by 2 bases and J by 5 bases, with 11 bases between the two germline ends. This CDR3 is built from 14 residues. CDR3 DNA sequence: TGCGCCAGCAGCTTCGTTCCGGGGAACAATGAGCAGTTCTTC. Protein sequence: CASSFVPGNNEQFF.

The V and J genes are TRBV28 and TRBJ1-1; TRBD1 is a possible D gene (6 bases). Trimming left V 3 bases short and J 5 bases short, with 22 bases between. Germline V gives CDR1 MDHEN, CDR2 SYDVKM. The CDR3 is 17 amino acids. Here the CDR3 reads CASSFRVDRRGWTEAFF. The CDR3 nucleotides read TGTGCCAGCAGTTTCCGAGTCGATCGCAGGGGATGGACTGAAGCTTTCTTT.

The chain has TRBV21-1 and TRBJ1-2; TRBD1, the table's D call, lacks a check against the DNA. TRBV21-1 is described as a pseudogene. The CDR3 has 14 amino acids. CDR3 protein: CASSKVERQGGYTF. The CDR3 region has the DNA TGTGCCAGCAGCAAAGTCGAACGACAGGGCGGCTACACCTTC.

The chain carries TRBV2 and TRBJ1-3; D is unresolved. This CDR3 comprises 11 residues. The V gene lost 4 bases and the J gene lost 8 bases, with 6 bases spanning the gap. Per germline, CDR1 SNHLY and CDR2 FYNNEI. CDR3 amino acids: CASSGSYTIYF. The CDR3 nucleotides read TGTGCCAGCAGTGGTTCGTACACCATATATTTT.

The chain combines TRBV30 with TRBJ1-2; TRBD1 might be the D (6 bases). CDR1 is GTSNPN, CDR2 SVGIG, per germline (reference sequence). This CDR3 is built from 14 residues. The V end lost 0 bases, the J end lost 4 bases, and 12 bases lay between the germline ends. CDR3 in amino acids: CAWSVQGAIYGYTF. The CDR3 nucleotides are TGTGCCTGGAGTGTACAGGGCGCTATCTATGGCTACACCTTC.

V and J are TRBV6-6 and TRBJ1-3, with no clear D. The V gene lost 6 bases and the J gene lost 4 bases, with 16 bases spanning the gap. Germline values: CDR1 MNHNY, CDR2 SVGAGI (reference sequence). This CDR3 has 15 amino acids. The CDR3 coding sequence is TGTGCCAGCAGGTTATCCCAGGTTGCGGGAAACACCATATATTTT. It encodes CASRLSQVAGNTIYF.

This clone has just a few counts. The chain employs TRBV7-2 and TRBJ2-1, with TRBD2 identical over 16 bases. CDR3 length equals 19 residues. CDR1 is SGHTA, CDR2 FQGNSA, per germline. Trimming cost V 5 bases and J 3 bases; bases outside gene matches: 10. The CDR3 nucleotides are TGTGCCAGCAGCCCCAAGGGACTAGCGGGAGGGTCCAACTACAATGAGCAGTTCTTC. It is translated as CASSPKGLAGGSNYNEQFF.

V gene TRBV7-9 combines with J gene TRBJ1-4; the D gene is possibly TRBD1 (6 bases). Trimming took 6 bases from V and 8 from J, leaving 16 bases between them. CDR1 and CDR2 (germline): SEHNR, FQNEAQ (reference sequence). This CDR3 contains 14 residues. CDR3 region: CASSSQGFGEKLFF. The CDR3 nucleotides are TGTGCCAGCAGTTCTCAGGGGTTCGGCGAAAAACTGTTTTTT.